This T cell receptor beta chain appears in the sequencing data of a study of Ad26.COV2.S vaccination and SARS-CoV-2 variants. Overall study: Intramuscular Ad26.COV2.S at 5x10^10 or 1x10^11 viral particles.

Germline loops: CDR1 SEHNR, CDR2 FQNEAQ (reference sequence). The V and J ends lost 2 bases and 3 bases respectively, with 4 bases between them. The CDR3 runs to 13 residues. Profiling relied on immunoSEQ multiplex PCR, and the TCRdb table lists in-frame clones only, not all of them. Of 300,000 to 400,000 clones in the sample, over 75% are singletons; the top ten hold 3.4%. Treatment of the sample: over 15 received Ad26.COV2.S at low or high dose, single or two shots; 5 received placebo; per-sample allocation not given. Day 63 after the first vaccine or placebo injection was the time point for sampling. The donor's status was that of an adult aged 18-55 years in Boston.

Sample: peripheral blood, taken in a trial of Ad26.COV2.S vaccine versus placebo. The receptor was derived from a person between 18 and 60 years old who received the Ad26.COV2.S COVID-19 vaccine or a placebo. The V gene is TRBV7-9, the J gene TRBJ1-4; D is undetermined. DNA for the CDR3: TGTGCCAGCAGCTTACGGCCTAATGAAAAACTGTTTTTT. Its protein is CASSLRPNEKLFF.